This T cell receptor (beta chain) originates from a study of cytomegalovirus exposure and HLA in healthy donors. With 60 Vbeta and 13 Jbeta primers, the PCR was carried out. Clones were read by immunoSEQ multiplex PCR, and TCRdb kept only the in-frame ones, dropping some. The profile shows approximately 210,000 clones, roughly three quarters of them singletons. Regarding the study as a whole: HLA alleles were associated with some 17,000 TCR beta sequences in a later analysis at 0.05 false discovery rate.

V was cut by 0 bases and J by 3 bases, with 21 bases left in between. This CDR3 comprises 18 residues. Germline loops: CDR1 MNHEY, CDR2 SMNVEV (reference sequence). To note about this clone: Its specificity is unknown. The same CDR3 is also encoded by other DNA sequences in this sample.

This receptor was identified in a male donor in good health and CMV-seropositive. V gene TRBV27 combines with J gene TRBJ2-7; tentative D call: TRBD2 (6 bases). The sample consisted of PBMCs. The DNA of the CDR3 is TGTGCCAGCAGTTTATCGGCCCCCAGGGCGGGGCAAAACTACGAGCAGTACTTC. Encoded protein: CASSLSAPRAGQNYEQYF.